Presented here are 19 T cell receptor beta chains from one specimen sequenced in a study of blood T cell repertoires in COVID-19. Sequencing was performed with immunoSEQ multiplex PCR; in TCRdb, only in-frame clones are kept and a portion is missing. This table has more than 95,000 clones, around three quarters appearing once. The sample consisted of peripheral blood. These receptors were collected from a woman in her 70s with acute or convalescent COVID-19.

This clone showed up just a few times. CDR3 amino acids: CSVLTGQGYGYTF. The CDR3, as DNA: TGCAGCGTTTTGACAGGGCAAGGTTATGGCTACACCTTC. The rearrangement joins TRBV29-1 to TRBJ1-2, with 7 positions matching TRBD1. There are 13 residues in the CDR3. Germline V gives CDR1 SQVTM, CDR2 ANQGSEA. V was clipped by 5 bases and J by 5 bases; unmatched bases: 8.

The V and J genes are TRBV6-5 and TRBJ1-4; D possibly corresponds to TRBD1 (5 bases). CDR3 size: 15 residues. Germline V CDR1 and CDR2: MNHEY, SVGAGI. V was trimmed by 6 bases and J by 2 bases, leaving 13 bases between them. This chain's CDR3 is CASSPRRGTNEKLFF. The CDR3 bases are TGTGCCAGCAGCCCCAGACGGGGGACTAATGAAAAACTGTTTTTT.

V is TRBV9 and J is TRBJ2-3, with TRBD2 matching 7 bases. J lost 0 bases, V lost 2 bases, and 3 bases had no gene match. CDR3 length: 15 amino acids. The germline V gene encodes CDR1 SGDLS and CDR2 YYNGEE. This CDR3 is CASSVTGGSTDTQYF. CDR3 DNA sequence: TGTGCCAGCAGCGTCACGGGGGGAAGCACAGATACGCAGTATTTT.

CDR3 nucleotide sequence: TGTGCCAGCAGTCAAACTAGCGGGGCCACCTACGAGCAGTACTTC. Translation gives CASSQTSGATYEQYF. The chain recombines TRBV6-2 or TRBV6-3 with TRBJ2-7; 10 bases align to TRBD2. V lost 5 bases and J lost 2; bases outside the gene matches: 6. CDR3 size: 15 residues. From germline, CDR1 is MNHEY and CDR2 SVGEGT.

This clone appeared a single time. This sequence joins TRBV5-4 and TRBJ2-2, with a tentative D call TRBD1 (6 bases). Deletions cut 0 bases from V and 6 bases from J, with 6 bases between. In germline, CDR1 is SGHNT, CDR2 YYREEE (reference sequence). The CDR3 length is 13 residues. The CDR3 reads CASSLDRAGELFF. The CDR3 nucleotides read TGTGCCAGCAGCTTGGACAGGGCCGGGGAGCTGTTTTTT. The full variable domain, rest sourced from reference TRBV5-4 and TRBJ2-2, is ETGVTQSPTHLIKTRGQQVTLRCSSQSGHNTVSWYQQALGQGPQFIFQYYREEENGRGNFPPRFSGLQFPNYSSELNVNALELDDSALYLCASSLDRAGELFFGEGSRLTVL.

The chain recombines TRBV2 with TRBJ2-1; weak D call: TRBD1 (6 bases). V lost 1 base and J 5 bases, leaving 18 bases between the germline ends. The CDR3 totals 17 residues. Per the germline V gene, CDR1 is SNHLY and CDR2 is FYNNEI. DNA of the CDR3: TGTGCCAGCAGTGAAGGGTTCGGTAGGGGGTCACACAATGAGCAGTTCTTC. The encoded protein is CASSEGFGRGSHNEQFF.

The gene calls are TRBV5-1 and TRBJ2-1; 7 bases line up with TRBD2. V lost 5 bases and J lost 7; bases outside the gene matches: 6. CDR3 length: 13 amino acids. Germline CDR1 and CDR2: SGHRS and YFSETQ. CDR3 in amino acids: CASRLSGDNEQFF. CDR3 bases: TGCGCCAGCAGGTTAAGCGGGGATAATGAGCAGTTCTTC.

The gene calls are TRBV15 and TRBJ1-1; unclear D gene. Looked up from germline, CDR1 is LNHNV and CDR2 is YYDKDF (reference sequence). V dropped 1 base and J dropped 5 bases, with 11 bases sitting between them. This CDR3 spans 14 amino acids. The DNA of the CDR3 is TGTGCCACCAGCAGAGGGGGAAGGAGGACTGAAGCTTTCTTT. Protein sequence: CATSRGGRRTEAFF.

This chain uses TRBV15 with TRBJ2-3, with D perhaps TRBD2 (6 bases). This CDR3 is built from 15 residues. Trimming took off 1 base at V and 4 bases at J, with 12 bases between the two ends. Germline CDR1 and CDR2: LNHNV and YYDKDF (reference sequence). DNA for the CDR3: TGTGCCACCAGCAGAGGGCGGAGGGCAGCAGATACGCAGTATTTT. Protein sequence: CATSRGRRAADTQYF. The full variable domain, rest sourced from reference TRBV15 and TRBJ2-3, is DAMVIQNPRYQVTQFGKPVTLSCSQTLNHNVMYWYQQKSSQAPKLLFHYYDKDFNNEADTPDNFQSRRPNTSFCFLDIRSPGLGDTAMYLCATSRGRRAADTQYFGPGTRLTVL.

The chain links TRBV24-1 to TRBJ2-7; D might be TRBD1 (5 bases). The germline V gene has CDR1 KGHDR and CDR2 SFDVKD. Trimming cost V 4 bases and J 5 bases, with 11 bases left between them. The CDR3 is 13 residues long. This CDR3 reads CATSDPNRHEQYF. The CDR3 region has the DNA TGTGCCACCAGTGACCCCAACAGGCACGAGCAGTACTTC.

The rearrangement links TRBV7-8 to TRBJ2-1; 7 nucleotides agree with TRBD1. The CDR3 runs 14 residues. V shed 4 bases, J shed 3 bases, and the junction held 3 bases outside the gene matches. Germline lookup yields CDR1 SGHVS and CDR2 FQNEAQ. CDR3 in DNA: TGTGCCAGCAGCTCCGGACAGGTCTACAATGAGCAGTTCTTC. Translation: CASSSGQVYNEQFF.

The rearrangement links TRBV9 to TRBJ2-7; 9 bases agree with TRBD1. Germline assignment: CDR1 SGDLS and CDR2 YYNGEE. V lost 4 bases and J lost 5; bases outside the gene matches: 7. The CDR3 consists of 14 residues. CDR3: CASSPGTGIDEQYF. The CDR3 region has the DNA TGTGCCAGCAGCCCCGGGACAGGGATCGACGAGCAGTACTTC.

V and J are TRBV4-1 and TRBJ2-3, with D perhaps TRBD2 (6 bases). Trimming took off 2 bases at V and 0 bases at J, with 9 bases between the two ends. Germline values: CDR1 MGHRA, CDR2 YSYEKL. The CDR3 is 15 amino acids. CDR3 in amino acids: CASSQLALSTDTQYF. As DNA, the CDR3 is TGCGCCAGCAGCCAACTAGCGCTCAGCACAGATACGCAGTATTTT.

This clone was seen a handful of times. J is TRBJ2-7 and V is TRBV25-1; the D gene is possibly TRBD1 (6 bases). Per the germline V gene, CDR1 is MGHDK and CDR2 is SYGVNS. Trimming pared 3 bases from V and 5 bases from J, leaving 20 bases between. The CDR3 has 16 amino acids. CDR3: CASSDPGAWASNEQYF. The CDR3 coding sequence is TGTGCCAGCAGTGACCCAGGGGCGTGGGCCTCTAACGAGCAGTACTTC.

This chain uses TRBV29-1 with TRBJ2-1; 10 bases agree with TRBD1. V gave up 7 bases and J gave up 7 bases; unmatched junction bases: 10. The germline CDR1 and CDR2 sequences are SQVTM and ANQGSEA. The CDR3 sequence is 14 residues long. Here the CDR3 reads CSARQGASSNEQFF. For the CDR3, the DNA is TGCAGCGCCCGACAGGGGGCGAGCTCGAATGAGCAGTTCTTC.

V and J are TRBV19 and TRBJ2-3; TRBD2 aligns across 9 bases. Trimming took 7 bases from V and 2 from J; bases not matched to a gene: 1. The CDR3 runs to 13 residues. Germline V lookup: CDR1 LNHDA, CDR2 SQIVND (reference sequence). The CDR3 bases are TGTGCCAGTAAGCGGGGGGACACAGATACGCAGTATTTT. This translates into CASKRGDTDTQYF.

This clone came up once. The rearrangement joins TRBV24-1 to TRBJ2-1; a possible D gene is TRBD2 (5 bases). V dropped 2 bases and J dropped 8 bases, with 27 bases sitting between them. Per the germline V gene, CDR1 is KGHDR and CDR2 is SFDVKD. This CDR3 is 19 amino acids long. The CDR3 region is CATSDWGAANGGSVDEQFF. Written as DNA, the CDR3 is TGTGCCACCAGTGATTGGGGTGCAGCGAACGGTGGGAGTGTCGATGAGCAGTTCTTC.

This rearrangement joins TRBV4-3 to TRBJ2-2; weak D call: TRBD1 (5 bases). The CDR3 length is 14 residues. V lost 0 bases, J lost 6 bases, and 8 bases lay in between. Germline CDR1 and CDR2: LGHNA and YSLEER. CDR3 in DNA: TGCGCCAGCAGCCAAGAATTAGGGGCCGGGGAGCTGTTTTTT. This translates into CASSQELGAGELFF.

This clone was observed a few times. The rearrangement uses TRBV7-9 and TRBJ2-2; 7 positions agree with TRBD1. V was pared by 4 bases and J by 0 bases, with 2 bases of the junction left unmatched. CDR1 SEHNR and CDR2 FQNEAQ come from the germline V gene (reference sequence). This CDR3 has 15 residues. CDR3: CASSSGTANTGELFF. Here the CDR3 DNA reads TGTGCCAGCAGCTCCGGGACAGCGAACACCGGGGAGCTGTTTTTT.